Each of the 10 T cell receptor delta chains below was sequenced from the same sample in a study of γδ T cells in repeated Plasmodium falciparum infection. TCRdb re-analyzed the multiplex PCR reads via CATT. The table includes under 65,000 delta-chain clones, over 1.5% detected once. Gammadelta T cells were flow-sorted from PBMC into Vgamma9/Vdelta2+ and Vdelta2-negative populations for bulk analysis. Sequenced: gamma-delta T cells from blood. These receptors came from a pool of human donors (malaria-infected and uninfected, not separated).

This clone has only a few counts. The TCRdb record carries a much larger clone's protein, which differs from this DNA's translation at residue 21; a read error is the likely cause, and the protein listed here is the DNA translation. For the V gene the call is TRDV1; the J gene has no call; TRDD3 is the table's D call, not checked against the DNA. Germline V lookup: CDR1 TSWWSYY, CDR2 QGS. This CDR3 is 23 amino acids long. CDR3: CALGENHSSWRWTSALSTGRPIF. The DNA of the CDR3 is TGTGCTCTTGGGGAAAACCATAGCTCCTGGCGGTGGACGAGCGCTCTTTCGACCGGACGACCCATCTTT.

As regards this clone: TCRdb pairs this DNA with a much larger clone's protein that differs at residue 8, likely a read error; the protein shown was translated from the DNA. The chain uses TRDV3 and TRDJ2, with D perhaps being TRDD2 or TRDD3 (6 bases each). The J gene, absent from TCRdb, was called here by matching the DNA to germline. Germline loops: CDR1 TVYSNPD, CDR2 GDNSRS (reference sequence). The CDR3 has 17 amino acids. V was pared by 3 bases and J by 4 bases, with 24 bases between. CDR3 amino acids: CALKSWGAFHSTAQLFF. The DNA of the CDR3 is TGTGCCTTAAAATCGTGGGGGGCCTTCCACTCGACAGCACAACTCTTCTTT.

This clone occurred a few times. The TCRdb protein, from a much larger clone, departs from this DNA's translation at residue 11, likely by read error; the protein shown derives from the DNA. J is TRDJ1 and V is TRDV1; D possibly corresponds to TRDD3 (6 bases). TCRdb lists no J gene, so it was determined here by aligning the DNA to germline. The CDR3 has 20 amino acids. The V end was cut by 0 bases, the J end by 1 base, with 24 bases between. Germline V gene sequence: CDR1 TSWWSYY, CDR2 QGS. Here the CDR3 reads CALGELSRGDAGGGTDKLIF. The CDR3 DNA follows: TGTGCTCTTGGGGAACTTTCCCGTGGGGATGCAGGGGGGGGCACCGATAAACTCATCTTT.

This clone was observed a few times. A read error is likely here: a far larger clone is one base away. Different DNA sequences within this sample yield the same CDR3. The rearrangement joins TRDV1 to TRDJ2; 10 bases line up with TRDD3. TCRdb records no J gene; here it was assigned by comparing the DNA to germline. Germline loops: CDR1 TSWWSYY, CDR2 QGS. This CDR3 comprises 20 residues. Here the CDR3 DNA reads TGTGCTCTCGGGGCTTCCTACGGGGGATACGGGGGCTCTTTGACAGCACAACTCTTCTTT. It codes for CALGASYGGYGGSLTAQLFF.

Comment on this clone: The mismatch at residue 5 between this DNA's translation and the TCRdb protein of a much larger clone likely reflects a read error; the protein shown is translated from the DNA. The rearrangement uses TRDV1 and TRDJ1; 10 bases line up with TRDD3. The CDR3 has 21 amino acids. J was trimmed by 2 bases and V by 3 bases; bases with no gene match: 21. Germline CDR1 is TSWWSYY and CDR2 is QGS. CDR3 loop: CALGDHSYVGGGYSETDKLIF. CDR3 nucleotide sequence: TGTGCTCTTGGGGACCATTCCTACGTTGGTGGGGGATACTCAGAAACCGATAAACTCATCTTT.

This clone has more than one count but fewer than ten. TCRdb's protein for this DNA is that of a much larger clone and differs from the translation at residue 5, likely a read error; the protein shown is the DNA translation. CDR3 coding DNA: TGTGCTCTTGGGAAACCCGCTATGCGCCTGGGATTCCAATTGTACACCGATAAACTCATCTTT. This gives the protein CALGKPAMRLGFQLYTDKLIF. V is TRDV1 and J is TRDJ1; D possibly corresponds to TRDD3 (5 bases). The J gene was not available in TCRdb and was assigned here by matching the DNA to germline segments. Deletions cut 5 bases from V and 0 bases from J, with 31 bases between. The length of the CDR3 is 21 residues. The germline V gene has CDR1 TSWWSYY and CDR2 QGS.

Points on this clone: Since a far larger clone is one base different, this is likely a read error. At the DNA level, this CDR3 is encoded by other sequences in the same sample as well. The chain uses TRDV1 and TRDJ1, with 12 bases fitting TRDD3. CDR1 is TSWWSYY and CDR2 is QGS in the germline V gene. CDR3 length equals 26 residues. The V and J ends lost 5 bases and 0 bases, in that order; junction bases with no gene match: 34. CDR3 residues: CALGPYFPLRTQNTGGYPNYTDKLIF. As DNA, the CDR3 is TGTGCTCTTGGGCCATACTTTCCTCTTCGGACCCAGAATACTGGGGGATACCCTAACTACACCGATAAACTCATCTTT.

This clone was counted ten times or more. The protein TCRdb gives is from a much larger clone and does not agree with this DNA's translation at residue 10, likely a read error; the protein shown here comes from the DNA. The CDR3 here is CALGELGWGTPSYTDKLIF. CDR3 in DNA: TGTGCTCTTGGGGAACTAGGCTGGGGGACACCCTCATACACCGATAAACTCATCTTT. The V and J genes are TRDV1 and TRDJ1; 8 positions match TRDD3. Since TCRdb gives no J gene, matching the DNA to germline was used here to assign it. There are 19 residues in the CDR3. J was trimmed by 0 bases and V by 0 bases; bases with no gene match: 12. Per the germline V gene, CDR1 is TSWWSYY and CDR2 is QGS.

This clone was counted between two and nine times. TCRdb's listed protein matches a much larger clone and diverges from this DNA's translation at residue 11, likely through a read error; the protein shown comes from the DNA. The rearrangement uses TRDV2 and TRDJ3; 9 bases fit TRDD3. The CDR3 is 18 amino acids. Germline V gives CDR1 GEAIGNYY, CDR2 EKD. CDR3 DNA sequence: TGTGCCTGTGACAGACTGGGGGACCTCTCCCGGGACACCCGACAGATGTTTTTC. Amino acids: CACDRLGDLSRDTRQMFF.

As regards this clone: This DNA's translation and the protein TCRdb lists, from a much larger clone, do not match at residue 9, likely due to a read error; the protein shown is translated from the DNA. This rearrangement joins TRAV38-2/DV8 to TRDJ1; 7 bases line up with TRDD2. The CDR3 has 25 residues. The J segment lost 0 bases and the V segment lost 8 bases, leaving 40 bases of the junction unmatched. Germline assignment: CDR1 TSESDYY and CDR2 QEAYKQQN. The CDR3 reads CAYGERGWMSFLRTAAGEYTDKLIF. CDR3 in DNA: TGTGCTTACGGGGAGAGGGGGTGGATGTCCTTCCTCCGTACGGCGGCCGGCGAGTACACCGATAAACTCATCTTT.